Following are 4 T cell receptor beta chains from one sample sequenced in a study of blood T cells in healthy people across ages. Combining a sample-barcoded 5' primer with a J-beta primer mix, a second PCR ran for about 6 to 12 cycles. TCRdb itself ran the 5' RACE reads through MiXCR, one entry per CDR3 protein. The table includes over 300,000 distinct CDR3 sequences, 45% to 60% detected once. Material: blood. The receptor set was obtained from a man aged 60-69 years in good health.

There are a few counts of this clonotype. The chain couples TRBV4-2 to TRBJ2-1, with 9 bases lining up with TRBD2. The CDR3 runs to 15 residues. Trimming removed 0 bases from V and 9 bases from J; junction bases left unmatched: 6. Germline V CDR1 and CDR2: LGHNA, YNFKEQ. The CDR3 here is CASSQEGTSRGEQFF. The CDR3 region has the DNA TGTGCCAGCAGCCAAGAGGGGACTAGCCGAGGTGAGCAGTTCTTC.

The chain carries TRBV20-1 and TRBJ2-5; D is perhaps TRBD2 (7 bases). V was shortened by 6 bases and J by 5 bases, with 25 bases between the two germline ends. The CDR3 consists of 16 residues. Per the germline V gene, CDR1 is DFQATT and CDR2 is SNEGSKA (reference sequence). The CDR3, as DNA: TGCAGTGCCGAGGGGGGGCGGTCAACGGCCGAGGAGACCCAGTACTTC. Translating it yields CSAEGGRSTAEETQYF.

The J gene is TRBJ2-7, the V gene TRBV7-9, with D uncertain. The closer fit of TRBJ2-5 to the DNA end suggests the J call may be wrong. The CDR3 extends over 12 amino acids. Germline V gene sequence: CDR1 SEHNR, CDR2 FQNEAQ (reference sequence). CDR3 in DNA: TGTGCCAGCAGCTTTGGGATGGAGACCCAGTACTTC. This gives the protein CASSFGMETQYF.

The J gene is TRBJ2-4, the V gene TRBV3-1; D may match TRBD1 or TRBD2 (7 bases each). This CDR3 has 14 amino acids. Trimming cost V 4 bases and J 7 bases, with 14 bases left between them. Per germline, CDR1 LGHDT and CDR2 YNNKEL (reference sequence). The CDR3 region is CASSPGGGFNIQYF. CDR3 nucleotide sequence: TGTGCCAGCAGCCCAGGGGGGGGATTCAACATTCAGTACTTC.